This TCR beta chain was observed in a study of blood T cell repertoires in COVID-19. Germline CDR1 and CDR2: SGHTA and FQGTGA. Between the trimmed V and J ends, which lost 5 bases and 5 bases, there was a span of 13 bases. The CDR3 runs to 14 residues. TCRdb's copy holds only in-frame clones and misses some; the assay was immunoSEQ multiplex PCR. The table shows about 440,000 clones, with about nine tenths occurring only once. Sequencing was carried out using peripheral blood. The chain links TRBV7-3 to TRBJ1-5; D not certain. This receptor was identified in a woman in her forties or fifties with COVID-19, enrolled during active disease. The CDR3 is CASSLRIDYQPQHF. DNA for the CDR3: TGTGCCAGCAGCCTACGAATTGACTATCAGCCCCAGCATTTT. The full variable domain, with the rest looked up from reference TRBV7-3 and TRBJ1-5, is GAGVSQTPSNKVTEKGKYVELRCDPISGHTALYWYRQSLGQGPEFLIYFQGTGAADDSGLPNDRFFAVRPEGSVSTLKIQRTERGDSAVYLCASSLRIDYQPQHFGDGTRLSIL.